The 17 T cell receptor beta chains below come from one sample, sequenced in a study of T cell repertoires in cytomegalovirus infection. From the reads, TCRdb called clonotypes with MiXCR, one entry per CDR3 protein. The sample has hundreds of thousands of distinct CDR3 sequences; 30% to 40% are singletons. These receptors lack a known antigen. The sample consisted of cultured PBMCs, taken from culture after CMV antigen stimulation. These receptors were taken from a human donor in good health (CMV status not recorded). Some clones in this sample may be carry-over from other donors' samples.

The chain uses TRBV20-1 and TRBJ2-7; 7 positions match TRBD2. Germline V lookup: CDR1 DFQATT, CDR2 SNEGSKA (reference sequence). The V gene end was trimmed by 1 base and the J gene end by 2 bases; junction bases not matched to a gene: 5. This CDR3 comprises 14 residues. This CDR3 reads CSARGLAETYEQYF. As DNA, the CDR3 is TGCAGTGCTAGAGGTCTAGCGGAGACCTACGAGCAGTACTTC.

In this sample, this clonotype turned up many times. This chain uses TRBV7-2 with TRBJ2-3; 12 bases are shared with TRBD2. The CDR3 runs 16 residues. Germline V gene sequence: CDR1 SGHTA, CDR2 FQGNSA. Germline trimming cut 5 bases from V and 5 bases from J; bases unmatched to any gene: 8. The CDR3 DNA follows: TGTGCCAGCAGCCGGACTAGCGGGACGCCGCAAGATACGCAGTATTTT. It yields the protein CASSRTSGTPQDTQYF.

The rearrangement joins TRBV6-2 or TRBV6-3 to TRBJ1-2, with D hard to call. This CDR3 has 11 residues. Trimming took off 6 bases at V and 8 bases at J, with 10 bases between the two ends. CDR1 is MNHEY, CDR2 SVGEGT, per germline. The CDR3 DNA follows: TGTGCCAGCAGGGAGACTCGCGGCTACACCTTC. It codes for CASRETRGYTF.

V usage is TRBV6-1 and J usage is TRBJ1-5, with D unclear. The germline V gene encodes CDR1 MNHNS and CDR2 SASEGT. CDR3 size: 12 residues. Trimming took 2 bases from V and 7 from J, leaving 6 bases between them. The CDR3 spells CASSELGQPQHF. The DNA for the CDR3 is TGTGCCAGCAGTGAATTAGGGCAGCCCCAGCATTTT.

This clonotype was seen once. This chain connects TRBV5-6 to TRBJ1-1; D is unclear. The V and J ends lost 0 bases and 9 bases respectively, with 9 bases between them. Per germline, CDR1 SGHDT and CDR2 YYEEEE. The CDR3 totals 12 residues. Here the CDR3 reads CASSLDSYQAFF. DNA of the CDR3: TGTGCCAGCAGCTTGGACTCATACCAAGCTTTCTTT. The entire variable domain, with the rest obtained from reference TRBV5-6 and TRBJ1-1, is as follows: DAGVTQSPTHLIKTRGQQVTLRCSPKSGHDTVSWYQQALGQGPQFIFQYYEEEERQRGNFPDRFSGHQFPNYSSELNVNALLLGDSALYLCASSLDSYQAFFGQGTRLTVV.

The chain is built from TRBV15 and TRBJ1-5; D is unclear. Germline loops: CDR1 LNHNV, CDR2 YYDKDF (reference sequence). Trimming stripped 0 bases from V and 11 bases from J, with 8 bases between. The CDR3 runs 12 residues. Here the CDR3 reads CATSRDIGAQHF. The CDR3 nucleotides read TGTGCCACCAGCAGAGATATTGGGGCCCAGCATTTT.

This clonotype appeared many times. The chain combines TRBV7-8 with TRBJ1-5; TRBD1 is a possible D gene (6 bases). Germline assignment: CDR1 SGHVS and CDR2 FQNEAQ. This CDR3 has 17 amino acids. Trimming took 1 base from V and 4 from J, leaving 17 bases between them. The CDR3 loop is CASSLGFPGQVNQPQHF. The DNA of the CDR3 is TGTGCCAGCAGCTTAGGTTTCCCGGGACAAGTTAATCAGCCCCAGCATTTT.

The genes are TRBV7-2 and TRBJ2-7; 7 bases match TRBD1. This CDR3 region has 15 residues. The V gene's germline CDR1 is SGHTA and CDR2 FQGNSA. V was pared by 5 bases and J by 4 bases, with 11 bases of the junction left unmatched. The CDR3 DNA reads TGTGCCAGCAGCCTCATGGTCCAGGGGGTTTACGAGCAGTACTTC. Its protein is CASSLMVQGVYEQYF.

This clonotype occurred many times. This sequence joins TRBV7-2 and TRBJ1-5; 7 nucleotides align to TRBD1. J lost 4 bases, V lost 10 bases, and 10 bases had no gene match. Germline loops: CDR1 SGHTA, CDR2 FQGNSA. This CDR3 has 14 residues. The CDR3 here is CATSRDSFNQPQHF. The CDR3 DNA sequence: TGTGCCACAAGCCGGGACAGTTTTAATCAGCCCCAGCATTTT.

This chain connects TRBV18 to TRBJ2-5; 8 bases fit TRBD2. V lost 4 bases, J lost 5 bases, and 9 bases stayed unmatched. Germline V gene data show CDR1 as KGHSH and CDR2 as LQKENI. CDR3 size: 15 residues. In nucleotides, the CDR3 is TGTGCCAGCTCACAGCGGGGGAGCGGAGCGGAGACCCAGTACTTC. The encoded protein is CASSQRGSGAETQYF.

This clonotype was counted between two and nine times. The CDR3 reads CASSIPGTSGFSYEQYF. The CDR3, as DNA: TGTGCCAGCAGCATCCCCGGGACTAGCGGCTTCTCCTACGAGCAGTACTTC. The chain has TRBV11-3 and TRBJ2-7; TRBD2 matches at 11 bases. The germline V gene has CDR1 SGHNT and CDR2 YENEEA. The CDR3 has 17 amino acids. V gave up 5 bases and J gave up 0 bases; unmatched junction bases: 9.

The rearrangement uses TRBV14 and TRBJ1-6; D possibly corresponds to TRBD1 (6 bases). Trimming shortened V by 7 bases and J by 8 bases, and 12 bases separated the two germline ends. CDR1 is SGHDN, CDR2 FVKESK, per germline. There are 13 residues in the CDR3. Here the CDR3 DNA reads TGTGCCAGCAATGTACAGGGTTATTCACCCCTCCACTTT. Protein sequence: CASNVQGYSPLHF.

This clonotype was seen a few times. The rearrangement uses TRBV27 and TRBJ2-3; a possible D gene is TRBD1 (5 bases). The CDR3 is 15 residues long. With 2 bases removed from V and 3 bases from J, the gap between germline ends came to 12 bases. Germline loops: CDR1 MNHEY, CDR2 SMNVEV (reference sequence). This chain's CDR3 is CASSLAGFGTDTQYF. The CDR3 DNA reads TGTGCCAGCAGTTTAGCAGGGTTTGGTACAGATACGCAGTATTTT.

This clonotype was counted ten times or more. The chain has TRBV7-2 and TRBJ1-4; 7 bases fit TRBD1. With 1 base clipped from V and 4 bases from J, the junction kept 6 bases outside the gene matches. Per germline, CDR1 SGHTA and CDR2 FQGNSA. CDR3 length: 16 amino acids. The CDR3 DNA sequence: TGTGCCAGCAGCTTAGGACCGGGACAGCTTAATGAAAAACTGTTTTTT. As protein: CASSLGPGQLNEKLFF.

This chain joins TRBV20-1 and TRBJ1-3; D is ambiguous. This CDR3 contains 13 residues. The germline V and J ends were trimmed by 2 bases and 4 bases, with 9 bases remaining between them. Germline V gene lookup returns CDR1 DFQATT and CDR2 SNEGSKA (reference sequence). The CDR3 region has the DNA TGCAGTGCTAGATTTCAAGGGGGAAACACCATATATTTT. This translates into CSARFQGGNTIYF.

V is TRBV19 and J is TRBJ1-4, with 7 bases that match TRBD1. V lost 3 bases to trimming and J lost 8 bases; unmatched junction nucleotides: 3. Germline V gene data show CDR1 as LNHDA and CDR2 as SQIVND (reference sequence). This CDR3 spans 13 amino acids. In nucleotides, the CDR3 is TGTGCCAGTAGTATCGACAGGGAGGAAAAACTGTTTTTT. The encoded protein is CASSIDREEKLFF.

This clonotype has more than one count but fewer than ten. The CDR3 sequence is CASSYARGPSLNEQFF. CDR3 sequence (DNA): TGTGCCAGCAGTTACGCGAGGGGACCCTCCCTAAATGAGCAGTTCTTC. The chain combines TRBV6-8 with TRBJ2-1; the D call may be TRBD1 or TRBD2 (5 bases each). The CDR3 runs to 16 residues. V shed 2 bases and J shed 7 bases, with 18 bases lying between them. Germline loops: CDR1 MNHGY, CDR2 SAAAGT.